This T cell receptor (beta chain) was observed in a study of CD8+ T cells in alopecia areata. Treatment indicated: oral pan-JAK inhibitor, 5-10 mg twice daily. Sequencing templates came from extracted RNA that was reverse transcribed into cDNA. Data came from immunoSEQ multiplex PCR; TCRdb stores just in-frame clones and leaves some out. Found here are approximately 280,000 clones, over 45% of them singletons; the top ten hold approximately 1.8%. Germline CDR1 is SQVTM and CDR2 is ANQGSEA. V lost 6 bases, J lost 5 bases, and 11 bases lay in between. This CDR3 has 12 residues. The clonotype originates from a human donor with alopecia areata. Sequenced here: CD4+ T cells sorted from blood, sampled at week 24, from a patient treated with tofacitinib. The J gene is TRBJ1-5, the V gene TRBV29-1; D remains unclear. CDR3 amino acids: CSVGTKDQPQHF. The CDR3 DNA is TGCAGCGTGGGAACAAAAGATCAGCCCCAGCATTTT.